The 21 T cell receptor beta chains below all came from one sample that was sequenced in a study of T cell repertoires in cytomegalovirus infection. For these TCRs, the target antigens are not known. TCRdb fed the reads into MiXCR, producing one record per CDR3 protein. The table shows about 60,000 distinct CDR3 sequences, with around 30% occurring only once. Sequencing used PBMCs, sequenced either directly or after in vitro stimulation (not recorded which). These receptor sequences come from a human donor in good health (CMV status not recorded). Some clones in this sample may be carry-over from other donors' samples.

The CDR3 sequence is CASSRDRGREQYF. In DNA form, the CDR3 reads TGCGCCAGCAGCCGGGACAGGGGGCGCGAGCAGTACTTC. This chain joins TRBV4-3 and TRBJ2-7; TRBD1 aligns across 12 bases. The length of the CDR3 is 13 residues. Looked up from germline, CDR1 is LGHNA and CDR2 is YSLEER. V gave up 4 bases and J gave up 6 bases; unmatched junction bases: 1.

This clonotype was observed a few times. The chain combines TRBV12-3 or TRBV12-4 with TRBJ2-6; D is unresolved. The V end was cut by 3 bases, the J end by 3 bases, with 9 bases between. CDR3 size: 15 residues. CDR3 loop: CASSFWVDGANVLTF. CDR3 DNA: TGTGCCAGCAGTTTTTGGGTGGATGGGGCCAACGTCCTGACTTTC.

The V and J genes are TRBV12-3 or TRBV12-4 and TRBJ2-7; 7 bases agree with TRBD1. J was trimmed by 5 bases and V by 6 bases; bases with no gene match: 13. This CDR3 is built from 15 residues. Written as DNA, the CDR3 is TGTGCCAGCAGACCTAGACAGGGAGAGTGGAACGAGCAGTACTTC. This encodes CASRPRQGEWNEQYF.

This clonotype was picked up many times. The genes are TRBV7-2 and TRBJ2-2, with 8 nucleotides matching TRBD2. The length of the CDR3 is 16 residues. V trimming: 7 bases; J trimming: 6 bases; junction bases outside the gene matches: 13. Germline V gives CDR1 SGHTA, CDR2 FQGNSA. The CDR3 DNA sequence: TGTGCCAGCAACCCGGGCGGAGCGGGAGTGGCCGGGGAGCTGTTTTTT. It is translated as CASNPGGAGVAGELFF.

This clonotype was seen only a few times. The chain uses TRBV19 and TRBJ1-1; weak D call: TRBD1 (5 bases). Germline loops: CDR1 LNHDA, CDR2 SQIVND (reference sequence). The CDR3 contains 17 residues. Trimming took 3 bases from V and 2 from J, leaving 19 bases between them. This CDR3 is CASSMRGFGATNTEAFF. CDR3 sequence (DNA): TGTGCCAGTAGTATGAGGGGATTCGGGGCCACAAACACTGAAGCTTTCTTT.

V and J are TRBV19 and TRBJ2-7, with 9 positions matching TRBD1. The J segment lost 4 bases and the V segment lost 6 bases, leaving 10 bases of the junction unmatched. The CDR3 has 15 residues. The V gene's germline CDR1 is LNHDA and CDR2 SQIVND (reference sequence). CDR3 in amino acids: CASSRTGARGYEQYF. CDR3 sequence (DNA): TGTGCCAGTAGCAGGACAGGGGCTCGAGGGTACGAGCAGTACTTC.

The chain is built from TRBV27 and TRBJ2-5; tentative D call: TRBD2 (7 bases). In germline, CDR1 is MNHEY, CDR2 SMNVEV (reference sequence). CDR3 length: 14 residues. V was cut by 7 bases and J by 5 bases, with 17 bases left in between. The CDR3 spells CASKVEGGIETQYF. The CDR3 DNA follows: TGTGCCAGCAAAGTGGAGGGGGGGATCGAGACCCAGTACTTC.

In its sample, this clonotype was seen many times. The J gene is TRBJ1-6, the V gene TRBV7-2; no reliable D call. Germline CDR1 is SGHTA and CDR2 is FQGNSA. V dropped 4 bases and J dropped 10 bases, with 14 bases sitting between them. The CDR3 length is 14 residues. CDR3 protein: CASSSTPRNSPLHF. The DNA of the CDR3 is TGTGCCAGCAGCTCAACCCCCAGAAACTCACCCCTCCACTTT.

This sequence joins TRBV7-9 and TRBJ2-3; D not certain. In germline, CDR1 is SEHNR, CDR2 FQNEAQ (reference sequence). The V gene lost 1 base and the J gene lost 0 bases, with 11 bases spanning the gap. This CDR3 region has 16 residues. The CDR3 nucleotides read TGTGCCAGCAGCTTAGTAGTCTCCTCTAGCACAGATACGCAGTATTTT. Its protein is CASSLVVSSSTDTQYF.

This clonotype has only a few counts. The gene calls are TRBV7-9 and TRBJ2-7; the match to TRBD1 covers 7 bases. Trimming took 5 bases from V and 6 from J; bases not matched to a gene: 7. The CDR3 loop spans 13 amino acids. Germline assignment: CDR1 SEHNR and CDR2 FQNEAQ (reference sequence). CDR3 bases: TGTGCCAGCAGCCGACAGGGATCTGCCGAGCAGTACTTC. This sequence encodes CASSRQGSAEQYF.

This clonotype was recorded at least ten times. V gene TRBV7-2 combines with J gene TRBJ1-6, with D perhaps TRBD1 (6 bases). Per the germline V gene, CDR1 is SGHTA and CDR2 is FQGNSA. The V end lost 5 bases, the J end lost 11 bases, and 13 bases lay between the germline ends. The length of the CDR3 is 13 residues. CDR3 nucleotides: TGTGCCAGCAGCGATATGGGGGCACCACCCCTCCACTTT. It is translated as CASSDMGAPPLHF.

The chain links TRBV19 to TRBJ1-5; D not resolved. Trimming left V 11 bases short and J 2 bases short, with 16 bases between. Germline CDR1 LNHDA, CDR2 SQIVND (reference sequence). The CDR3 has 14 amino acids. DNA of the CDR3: TGTGCCGCGGCCCCCCACCTTCGCAATCAGCCCCAGCATTTT. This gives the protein CAAAPHLRNQPQHF. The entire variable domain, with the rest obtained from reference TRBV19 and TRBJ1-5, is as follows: DGGITQSPKYLFRKEGQNVTLSCEQNLNHDAMYWYRQDPGQGLRLIYYSQIVNDFQKGDIAEGYSVSREKKESFPLTVTSAQKNPTAFYLCAAAPHLRNQPQHFGDGTRLSIL.

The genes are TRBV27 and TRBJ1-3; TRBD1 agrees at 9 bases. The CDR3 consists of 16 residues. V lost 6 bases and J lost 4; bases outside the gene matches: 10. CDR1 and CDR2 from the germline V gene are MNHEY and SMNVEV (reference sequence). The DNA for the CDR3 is TGTGCCAGCAGAGAAGGGTCGGGACAGGGAGGAAACACCATATATTTT. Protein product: CASREGSGQGGNTIYF.

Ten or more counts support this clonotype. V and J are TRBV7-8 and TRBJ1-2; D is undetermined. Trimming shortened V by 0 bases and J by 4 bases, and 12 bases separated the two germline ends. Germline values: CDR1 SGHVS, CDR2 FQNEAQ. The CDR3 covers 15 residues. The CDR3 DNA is TGTGCCAGCAGCTTAGCGGGAGGGAAGGGCTATGGCTACACCTTC. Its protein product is CASSLAGGKGYGYTF.

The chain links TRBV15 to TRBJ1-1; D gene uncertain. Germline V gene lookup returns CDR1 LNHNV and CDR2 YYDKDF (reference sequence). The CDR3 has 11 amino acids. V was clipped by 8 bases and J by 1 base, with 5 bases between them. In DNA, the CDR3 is TGTGCCACCGGCGGGAACACTGAAGCTTTCTTT. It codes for CATGGNTEAFF. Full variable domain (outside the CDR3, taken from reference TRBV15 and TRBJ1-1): DAMVIQNPRYQVTQFGKPVTLSCSQTLNHNVMYWYQQKSSQAPKLLFHYYDKDFNNEADTPDNFQSRRPNTSFCFLDIRSPGLGDTAMYLCATGGNTEAFFGQGTRLTVV.

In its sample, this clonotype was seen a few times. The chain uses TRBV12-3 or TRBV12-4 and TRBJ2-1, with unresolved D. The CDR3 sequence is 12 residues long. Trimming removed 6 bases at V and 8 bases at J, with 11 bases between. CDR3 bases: TGTGCCAGCAGCCCGTCCTTCGATGAGCAGTTCTTC. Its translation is CASSPSFDEQFF.

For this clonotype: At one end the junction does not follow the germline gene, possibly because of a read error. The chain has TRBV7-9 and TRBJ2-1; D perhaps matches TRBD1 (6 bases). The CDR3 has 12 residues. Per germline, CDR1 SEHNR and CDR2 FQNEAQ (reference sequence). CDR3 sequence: CASSLLGDIPHF. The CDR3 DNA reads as TGTGCCAGCAGCTTACTAGGGGACATCCCCCACTTC.

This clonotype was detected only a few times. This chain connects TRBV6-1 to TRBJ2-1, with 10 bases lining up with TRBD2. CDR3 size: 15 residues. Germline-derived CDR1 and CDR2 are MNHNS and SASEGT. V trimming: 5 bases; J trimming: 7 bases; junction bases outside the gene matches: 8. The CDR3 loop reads CASSYERGGYNEQFF. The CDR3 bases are TGTGCCAGCAGTTACGAGCGGGGGGGTTATAATGAGCAGTTCTTC.

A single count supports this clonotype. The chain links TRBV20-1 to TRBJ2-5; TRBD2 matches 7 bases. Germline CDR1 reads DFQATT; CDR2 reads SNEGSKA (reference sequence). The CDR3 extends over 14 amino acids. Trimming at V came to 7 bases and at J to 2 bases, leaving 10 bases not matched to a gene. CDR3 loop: CSVGGGAAQETQYF. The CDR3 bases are TGCAGTGTGGGGGGAGGGGCAGCTCAAGAGACCCAGTACTTC.

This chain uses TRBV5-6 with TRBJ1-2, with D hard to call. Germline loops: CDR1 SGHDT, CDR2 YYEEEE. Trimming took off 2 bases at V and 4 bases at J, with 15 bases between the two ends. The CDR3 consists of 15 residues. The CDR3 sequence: CASSFGSYLFYGYTF. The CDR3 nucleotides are TGTGCCAGCAGCTTTGGATCGTACCTATTCTATGGCTACACCTTC.

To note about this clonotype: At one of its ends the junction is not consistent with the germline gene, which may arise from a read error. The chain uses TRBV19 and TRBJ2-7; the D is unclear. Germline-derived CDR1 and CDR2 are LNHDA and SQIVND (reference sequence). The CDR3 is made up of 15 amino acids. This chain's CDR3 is CASRSRKYGSDEQYF. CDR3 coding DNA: TGTGCCAGTAGGTCTAGGAAGTACGGCTCCGACGAGCAGTACTTC.